This T cell receptor beta chain is drawn from a study of graft-versus-host responses after intestinal transplantation. For the study at large: As for transplant type, recipients had multivisceral, liver-intestinal, or isolated intestinal grafts. Anti-thymocyte globulin induction was given to all recipients, followed by tacrolimus and steroids for 2 to 4 years.

TCRdb keeps only in-frame clones here, not all; method: immunoSEQ multiplex PCR. The sample carries tens of thousands of clones, around 94% recorded once. Overall study results and limits: Allografts from individuals with graft-donor T cell macrochimerism displayed high graft-versus-host to host-versus-graft clonal ratios. The highest levels of circulating GvH clones went along with early declines in HvG clones after transplant.

Concerning this clone: Its antigen is as yet unknown.

This CDR3 is 15 amino acids long. Per germline, CDR1 MDHEN and CDR2 SYDVKM. Trimming took 5 bases from V and 3 from J, leaving 14 bases between them. This chain connects TRBV28 to TRBJ1-5; D is perhaps TRBD1 (6 bases). The receptor was isolated from a human patient who received an intestinal transplant, so some T cells may come from the graft donor. The sample in question was PBMCs, obtained 16 days after intestinal transplant. In DNA, the CDR3 is TGTGCCAGCAGTCTATCTACAGGGATCAATCAGCCCCAGCATTTT. This gives the protein CASSLSTGINQPQHF.